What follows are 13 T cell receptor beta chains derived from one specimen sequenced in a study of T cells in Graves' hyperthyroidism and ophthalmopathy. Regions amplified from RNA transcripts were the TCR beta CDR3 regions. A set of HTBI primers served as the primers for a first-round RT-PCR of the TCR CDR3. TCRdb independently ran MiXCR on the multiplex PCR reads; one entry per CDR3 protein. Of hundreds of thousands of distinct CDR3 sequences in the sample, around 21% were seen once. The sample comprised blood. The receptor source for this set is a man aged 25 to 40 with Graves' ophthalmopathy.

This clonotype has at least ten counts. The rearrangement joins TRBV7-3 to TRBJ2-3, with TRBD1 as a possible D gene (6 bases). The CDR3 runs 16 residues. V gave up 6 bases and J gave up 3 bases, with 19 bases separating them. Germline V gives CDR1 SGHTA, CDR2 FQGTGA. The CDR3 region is CASSLGTTRATDTQYF. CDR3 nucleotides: TGTGCCAGCAGTTTAGGGACAACGAGGGCGACAGATACGCAGTATTTT.

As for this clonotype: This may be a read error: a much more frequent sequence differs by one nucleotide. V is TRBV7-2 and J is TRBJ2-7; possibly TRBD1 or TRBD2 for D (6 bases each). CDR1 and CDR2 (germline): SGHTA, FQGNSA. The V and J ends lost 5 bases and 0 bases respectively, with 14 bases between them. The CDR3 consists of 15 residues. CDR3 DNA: TGTGCCAGCAGCCTTAAAGGGGGGCGCTCCTACGAGCAGTACTTC. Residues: CASSLKGGRSYEQYF.

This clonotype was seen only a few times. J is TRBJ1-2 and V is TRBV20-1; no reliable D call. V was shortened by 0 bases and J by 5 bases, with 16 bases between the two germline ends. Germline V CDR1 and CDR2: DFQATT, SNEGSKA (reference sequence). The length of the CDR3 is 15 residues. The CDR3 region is CSAREGSSVGYGYTF. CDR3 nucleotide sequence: TGCAGTGCTAGAGAGGGAAGCTCAGTGGGGTATGGCTACACCTTC.

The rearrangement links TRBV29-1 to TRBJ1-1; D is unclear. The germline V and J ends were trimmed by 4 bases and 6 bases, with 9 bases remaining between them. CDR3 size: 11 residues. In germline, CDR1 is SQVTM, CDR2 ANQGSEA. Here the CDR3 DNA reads TGCAGCGTTGTAGGTCTGGCTGAAGCTTTCTTT. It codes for CSVVGLAEAFF.

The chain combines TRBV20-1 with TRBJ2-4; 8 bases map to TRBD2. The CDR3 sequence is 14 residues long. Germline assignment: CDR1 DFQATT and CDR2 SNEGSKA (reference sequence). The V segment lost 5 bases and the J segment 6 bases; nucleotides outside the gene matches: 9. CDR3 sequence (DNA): TGCAGTGCTTTCAGCGGGAGTAGGGGAAACATTCAGTACTTC. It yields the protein CSAFSGSRGNIQYF.

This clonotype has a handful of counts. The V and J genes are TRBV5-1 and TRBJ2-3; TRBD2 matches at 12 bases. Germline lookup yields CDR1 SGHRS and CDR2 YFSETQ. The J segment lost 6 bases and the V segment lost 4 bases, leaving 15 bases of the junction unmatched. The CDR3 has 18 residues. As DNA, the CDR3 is TGCGCCAGCAGCCCCCGGCCGTCTAGCGGGAGGGCCGGGGATACGCAGTATTTT. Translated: CASSPRPSSGRAGDTQYF.

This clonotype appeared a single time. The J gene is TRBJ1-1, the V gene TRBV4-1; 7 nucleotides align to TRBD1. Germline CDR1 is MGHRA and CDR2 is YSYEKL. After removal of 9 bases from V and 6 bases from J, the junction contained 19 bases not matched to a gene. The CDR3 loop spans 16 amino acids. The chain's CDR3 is CASLPRTGSRVAEAFF. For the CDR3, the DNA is TGCGCCAGTTTACCCCGGACAGGTAGTCGAGTCGCTGAAGCTTTCTTT.

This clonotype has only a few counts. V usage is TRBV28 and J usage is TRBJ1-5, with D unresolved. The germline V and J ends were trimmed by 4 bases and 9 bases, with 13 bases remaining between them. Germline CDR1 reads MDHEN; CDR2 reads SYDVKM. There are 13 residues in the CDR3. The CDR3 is CASSSSPGGPQHF. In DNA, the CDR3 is TGTGCCAGCAGTTCCTCCCCCGGTGGGCCCCAGCATTTT.

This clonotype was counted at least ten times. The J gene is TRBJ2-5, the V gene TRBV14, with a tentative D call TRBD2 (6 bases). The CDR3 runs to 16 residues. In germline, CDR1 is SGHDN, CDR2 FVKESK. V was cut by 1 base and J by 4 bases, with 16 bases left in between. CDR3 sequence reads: CASSQVEGLGGETQYF. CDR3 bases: TGTGCCAGCAGCCAAGTTGAGGGGCTGGGAGGAGAGACCCAGTACTTC. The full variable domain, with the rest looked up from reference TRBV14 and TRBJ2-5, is EAGVTQFPSHSVIEKGQTVTLRCDPISGHDNLYWYRRVMGKEIKFLLHFVKESKQDESGMPNNRFLAERTGGTYSTLKVQPAELEDSGVYFCASSQVEGLGGETQYFGPGTRLLVL.

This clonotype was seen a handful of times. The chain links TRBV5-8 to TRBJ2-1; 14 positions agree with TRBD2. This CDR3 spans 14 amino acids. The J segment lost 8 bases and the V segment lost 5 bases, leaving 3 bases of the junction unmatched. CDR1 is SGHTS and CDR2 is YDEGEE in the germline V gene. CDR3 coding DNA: TGTGCCAGCAGACGGGGACTAGCGGGAGATGAGCAGTTCTTC. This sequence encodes CASRRGLAGDEQFF.

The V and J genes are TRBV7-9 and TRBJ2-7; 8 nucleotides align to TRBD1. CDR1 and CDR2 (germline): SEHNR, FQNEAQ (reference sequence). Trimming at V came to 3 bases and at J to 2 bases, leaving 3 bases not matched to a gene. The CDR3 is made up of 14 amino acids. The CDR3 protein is CASSLDRDPYEQYF. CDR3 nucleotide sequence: TGTGCCAGCAGCTTGGACAGGGACCCCTACGAGCAGTACTTC.

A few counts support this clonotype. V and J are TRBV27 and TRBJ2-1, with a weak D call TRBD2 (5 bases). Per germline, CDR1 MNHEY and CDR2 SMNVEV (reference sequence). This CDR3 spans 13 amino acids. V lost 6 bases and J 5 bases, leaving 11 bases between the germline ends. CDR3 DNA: TGTGCCAGCAGGGCACTAGTCAACAATGAGCAGTTCTTC. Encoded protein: CASRALVNNEQFF.

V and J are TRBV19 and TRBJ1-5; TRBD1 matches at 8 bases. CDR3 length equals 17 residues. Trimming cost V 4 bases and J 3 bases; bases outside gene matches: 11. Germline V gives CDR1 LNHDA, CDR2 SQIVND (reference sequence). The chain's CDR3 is CASSTGQGAWDNQPQHF. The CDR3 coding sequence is TGTGCCAGTAGTACCGGACAGGGTGCATGGGACAATCAGCCCCAGCATTTT.